One and the same sample provided the 19 T cell receptor beta chains below, sequenced in a study of T cell changes during pregnancy in multiple sclerosis. TCRdb's copy holds only in-frame clones and misses some; the assay was immunoSEQ multiplex PCR. The table includes roughly 100,000 clones, about nine tenths detected once. The sample consisted of peripheral blood, taken in the second trimester of pregnancy. The receptors derive from a female donor in good health, enrolled as a control in a pregnancy study.

As DNA, the CDR3 is TGTGCCAGCAGTTACGGGACAGGGCACACTGAAGCTTTCTTT. The encoded protein is CASSYGTGHTEAFF. The rearrangement links TRBV6-5 to TRBJ1-1; TRBD1 agrees at 9 bases. The CDR3 runs 14 residues. Germline-derived CDR1 and CDR2 are MNHEY and SVGAGI. The trim removed 2 bases at V and 3 bases at J, leaving 1 base unmatched.

This clone was observed a single time. The chain's CDR3 is CASSLGQGPYEQYF. In DNA, the CDR3 is TGCGCCAGCAGTCTAGGACAGGGCCCCTACGAGCAGTACTTC. The rearrangement joins TRBV5-1 to TRBJ2-7; TRBD1 matches at 8 bases. CDR3 length: 14 amino acids. CDR1 SGHRS and CDR2 YFSETQ come from the germline V gene. The junction had 6 bases not matched to a gene; V was cut back by 5 bases and J by 2 bases.

V gene TRBV25-1 combines with J gene TRBJ1-2; D gene ambiguous. V lost 6 bases to trimming and J lost 8 bases, with 10 bases between them. Germline V gives CDR1 MGHDK, CDR2 SYGVNS. The CDR3 has 11 amino acids. CDR3 in amino acids: CASRTVLGYTF. The CDR3 DNA is TGTGCCAGCAGAACGGTATTAGGCTACACCTTC.

The chain is built from TRBV27 and TRBJ1-2; 7 positions match TRBD1. V trimming: 9 bases; J trimming: 5 bases; junction bases outside the gene matches: 12. CDR3 length equals 14 residues. The germline V gene has CDR1 MNHEY and CDR2 SMNVEV (reference sequence). CDR3 DNA: TGTGCCAGTTCTACCGCCGGGACAGCATATGGCTACACCTTC. This translates into CASSTAGTAYGYTF.

The V gene is TRBV9, the J gene TRBJ1-6; D is possibly TRBD1 (5 bases). Germline values: CDR1 SGDLS, CDR2 YYNGEE. CDR3 length: 16 amino acids. V was trimmed by 4 bases and J by 7 bases, leaving 18 bases between them. CDR3: CASSPSPAGPNSPLHF. CDR3 nucleotides: TGTGCCAGCAGCCCATCACCAGCGGGACCCAATTCACCCCTCCACTTT. Supplemented by reference TRBV9 and TRBJ1-6, the full variable domain reads DSGVTQTPKHLITATGQRVTLRCSPRSGDLSVYWYQQSLDQGLQFLIQYYNGEERAKGNILERFSAQQFPDLHSELNLSSLELGDSALYFCASSPSPAGPNSPLHFGNGTRLTVT.

This sequence joins TRBV6-6 and TRBJ1-1, with 10 bases fitting TRBD1. CDR1 and CDR2 from the germline V gene are MNHNY and SVGAGI (reference sequence). V was clipped by 4 bases and J by 6 bases; unmatched bases: 8. The CDR3 runs 15 residues. CDR3 DNA: TGTGCCAGCAGTTCTGGCGGGACAGGGGAAGCTGAAGCTTTCTTT. Translated: CASSSGGTGEAEAFF.

The chain couples TRBV28 to TRBJ1-2; 8 bases fit TRBD1. The V gene's germline CDR1 is MDHEN and CDR2 SYDVKM. The J segment lost 7 bases and the V segment lost 5 bases, leaving 12 bases of the junction unmatched. The CDR3 runs to 15 residues. This CDR3 is CASSRGGQGLGGYTF. The CDR3, as DNA: TGTGCCAGCAGTAGGGGCGGACAGGGTCTGGGTGGCTACACCTTC.

V and J are TRBV6-1 and TRBJ2-1; D is possibly TRBD1 (5 bases). The CDR3 covers 14 residues. Germline CDR1 reads MNHNS; CDR2 reads SASEGT. V lost 6 bases, J lost 6 bases, and 15 bases lay in between. The CDR3 here is CASRGQLGANEQFF. CDR3 sequence (DNA): TGTGCCAGCAGGGGGCAGCTAGGGGCCAATGAGCAGTTCTTC.

This chain joins TRBV4-3 and TRBJ1-2; 7 bases map to TRBD1. Trimming removed 5 bases from V and 7 bases from J; junction bases left unmatched: 19. Germline assignment: CDR1 LGHNA and CDR2 YSLEER. CDR3 length: 17 amino acids. The CDR3 coding sequence is TGCGCCAGCAGCGGAATGACAGGGTTTCGGTCGTCGGGTGGCTACACCTTC. Its translation is CASSGMTGFRSSGGYTF.

This clone has a single count. The gene calls are TRBV4-3 and TRBJ1-5, with no clear D. This CDR3 has 16 residues. V was pared by 1 base and J by 5 bases, with 15 bases between. Germline V gene sequence: CDR1 LGHNA, CDR2 YSLEER. The DNA of the CDR3 is TGCGCCAGCAGCCAAGCATGGTCAGTTTCTGATCAGCCCCAGCATTTT. Translating it yields CASSQAWSVSDQPQHF.

V is TRBV6-5 and J is TRBJ1-1; D unresolved. V dropped 5 bases and J dropped 7 bases, with 17 bases sitting between them. The CDR3 is 14 residues long. Germline loops: CDR1 MNHEY, CDR2 SVGAGI. For the CDR3, the DNA is TGTGCCAGCAGTGACCAGAGGAGGGTCATTGAAGCTTTCTTT. The encoded protein is CASSDQRRVIEAFF.

V and J are TRBV21-1 and TRBJ1-1; the table's D call, TRBD1, has no DNA check behind it. TRBV21-1 is a listed pseudogene. CDR3 length equals 14 residues. The CDR3 loop reads CASSNPRGTVEAFF. DNA of the CDR3: TGTGCCAGCAGTAATCCCCGAGGGACAGTTGAAGCTTTCTTT.

V usage is TRBV14 and J usage is TRBJ1-2; D might be TRBD1 (6 bases). Germline loops: CDR1 SGHDN, CDR2 FVKESK. V lost 3 bases and J 8 bases, leaving 19 bases between the germline ends. The CDR3 totals 15 residues. Here the CDR3 reads CASSQRGGVADGYTF. In DNA, the CDR3 is TGTGCCAGCAGCCAGAGGGGGGGGGTCGCCGACGGCTACACCTTC.

The gene calls are TRBV7-8 and TRBJ1-2, with 7 bases aligning to TRBD1. CDR3 length: 15 residues. Germline lookup yields CDR1 SGHVS and CDR2 FQNEAQ. Trimming at V came to 2 bases and at J to 2 bases, leaving 5 bases not matched to a gene. The CDR3 protein is CASSLMAGGNYGYTF. CDR3 nucleotide sequence: TGTGCCAGCAGCTTAATGGCAGGGGGGAACTATGGCTACACCTTC.

This rearrangement joins TRBV19 to TRBJ2-7; possibly TRBD1 for D (7 bases). V shed 1 base and J shed 0 bases, with 16 bases lying between them. Germline V CDR1 and CDR2: LNHDA, SQIVND (reference sequence). This CDR3 region has 17 residues. This CDR3 reads CASSIGAGQSYSYEQYF. In nucleotides, the CDR3 is TGTGCCAGTAGTATAGGGGCGGGACAGTCTTACTCCTACGAGCAGTACTTC.

This sequence joins TRBV6-5 and TRBJ1-5; no definite D call. The CDR3 loop spans 13 amino acids. Between the trimmed V and J ends, which lost 4 bases and 9 bases, there was a span of 13 bases. Germline V gene data show CDR1 as MNHEY and CDR2 as SVGAGI. CDR3 nucleotide sequence: TGTGCCAGCAGTTTTGCCGACCGGGGGCCCCAGCATTTT. It is translated as CASSFADRGPQHF.

The chain employs TRBV6-6 and TRBJ2-7, with TRBD2 matching 11 bases. This CDR3 has 15 residues. The J segment lost 6 bases and the V segment lost 6 bases, leaving 10 bases of the junction unmatched. Germline V gene data show CDR1 as MNHNY and CDR2 as SVGAGI (reference sequence). The CDR3 is CASRGGLAVAVEQYF. Here the CDR3 DNA reads TGTGCCAGCAGGGGGGGACTAGCGGTTGCGGTCGAGCAGTACTTC.

About this clone: Within the sample, other DNA sequences also encode this same CDR3. The rearrangement links TRBV27 to TRBJ2-7; 8 nucleotides line up with TRBD2. The CDR3 has 13 residues. J gave up 3 bases and V 2 bases, and 0 bases lay outside the gene matches. The germline V gene has CDR1 MNHEY and CDR2 SMNVEV (reference sequence). The CDR3 region is CASSLAGGYEQYF. In DNA form, the CDR3 reads TGTGCCAGCAGTTTAGCGGGGGGCTACGAGCAGTACTTC.

The chain carries TRBV2 and TRBJ1-5; 10 bases align to TRBD1. The germline V gene has CDR1 SNHLY and CDR2 FYNNEI. After removal of 5 bases from V and 7 bases from J, the junction contained 14 bases not matched to a gene. The CDR3 contains 17 residues. The CDR3 sequence is CASSPGQGHTPHQPQHF. CDR3 nucleotides: TGTGCCAGCAGTCCGGGACAGGGGCACACCCCCCACCAGCCCCAGCATTTT.